Sequencing of this T cell receptor beta chain was carried out in a study of cytomegalovirus exposure and HLA in healthy donors. The study, taken as a whole, reports: The authors listed some 150 TCR beta chains as cytomegalovirus-associated. A later analysis reportedly identified an Asian-associated ancestry cluster as carrying fewer N-insertions than the approximately 670-donor mean.

To note about this clone: Its target is unknown.

Vbeta (60) and Jbeta (13) primers were used in the PCR. The repertoire was sequenced with immunoSEQ multiplex PCR; TCRdb's copy has only in-frame clones and lacks some. The data hold under 200,000 clones, with around 79% observed a single time. The CDR3 has 13 residues. The germline V gene encodes CDR1 MNHNS and CDR2 SASEGT. The V and J ends lost 6 bases and 8 bases, in that order; junction bases with no gene match: 2. This TCR was sampled from a woman aged 40 to 55 in good health and CMV-seronegative. V and J are TRBV6-1 and TRBJ1-6; 9 bases agree with TRBD1. The specimen was PBMCs. The CDR3 here is CASRRTGDSPLHF. DNA of the CDR3: TGTGCCAGCAGGAGGACAGGGGATTCACCCCTCCACTTT.